This TCR beta chain was observed in a study of spatial heterogeneity in lung cancer. About the study: Within tumor regions, the number of TCR transcripts tracked closely with a T cell module score obtained from matched bulk RNA-seq. The study, taken as a whole, reports: The estimated TCR-seq coverage of tumor T cells amounted to roughly 6.7% when looking at alpha chains and around 13% when looking at beta chains. Intratumoral expanded alpha and beta TCR counts were found to track tumor mutation counts.

TCRdb analysed the 5' RACE reads with MiXCR anew, one entry per CDR3 protein. The sample lists about 15,000 distinct CDR3 sequences, under 7.5% occurring once. This clonotype was seen many times. Its antigen is still unknown. Regarding time point: sample taken at primary tumor resection. From tumor, nontumor lung or frozen PBMC, whole RNA was taken unsorted for sequencing. Material: lung tumor tissue, obtained at surgery. The TCR was taken from a male donor with early-stage non-small cell lung cancer.

This CDR3 reads CASSARGGGTGELFF. The DNA for the CDR3 is TGTGCCAGCAGTGCTCGCGGTGGGGGCACCGGGGAGCTGTTTTTT. This chain connects TRBV12-3 or TRBV12-4 to TRBJ2-2; D is tentatively TRBD1 or TRBD2 (5 bases each). The CDR3 spans 15 residues. V was clipped by 5 bases and J by 4 bases, with 14 bases between them.